This T cell receptor beta chain was identified in a study of T cells in Graves' hyperthyroidism and ophthalmopathy. Study observations and caveats: Model output signaled ophthalmopathy a median around 6.9 months ahead of onset. Also found in blood were most expanded thyroid clonotypes above 0.001.

This clonotype was seen only a few times. Its antigen is unidentified. Authors of the study amplified TCR beta CDR3 regions from RNA transcripts. With the HTBI primer set, the TCR CDR3 went through a first round of RT-PCR. TCRdb re-analysed the multiplex PCR reads in MiXCR, keeping a single row per CDR3 protein. The sample shows approximately 590,000 distinct CDR3 sequences, roughly 14% of them seen only once. V was clipped by 6 bases and J by 0 bases, with 18 bases between them. The CDR3 spans 16 residues. CDR1 KGHSH and CDR2 LQKENI come from the germline V gene. This chain joins TRBV18 and TRBJ2-7, with a tentative D call TRBD2 (7 bases). The clonotype was recovered from a woman aged 30 to 39 with Graves' hyperthyroidism. What was sequenced was blood. The CDR3 protein is CASSPPRGALSYEQYF. The CDR3 DNA reads TGTGCCAGCTCGCCCCCTCGGGGGGCCCTCTCCTACGAGCAGTACTTC.